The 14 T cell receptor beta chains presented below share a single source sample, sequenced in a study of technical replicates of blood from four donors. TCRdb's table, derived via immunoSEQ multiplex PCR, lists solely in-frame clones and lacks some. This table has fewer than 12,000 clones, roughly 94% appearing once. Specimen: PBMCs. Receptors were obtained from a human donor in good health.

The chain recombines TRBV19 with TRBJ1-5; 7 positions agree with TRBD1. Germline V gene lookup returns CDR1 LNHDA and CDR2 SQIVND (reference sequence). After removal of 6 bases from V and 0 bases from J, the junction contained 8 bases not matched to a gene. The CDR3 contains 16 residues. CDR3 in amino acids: CASSTGDPASNQPQHF. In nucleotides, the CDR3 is TGTGCCAGTAGCACAGGGGACCCCGCTAGCAATCAGCCCCAGCATTTT.

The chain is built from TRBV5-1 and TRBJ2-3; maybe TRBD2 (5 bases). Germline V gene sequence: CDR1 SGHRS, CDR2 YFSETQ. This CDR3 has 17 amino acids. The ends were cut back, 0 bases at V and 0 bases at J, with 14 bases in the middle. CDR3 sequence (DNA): TGCGCCAGCAGCTTGGCCGTGAGGGCCCCTAGCACAGATACGCAGTATTTT. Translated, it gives CASSLAVRAPSTDTQYF. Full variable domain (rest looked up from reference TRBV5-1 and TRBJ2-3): KAGVTQTPRYLIKTRGQQVTLSCSPISGHRSVSWYQQTPGQGLQFLFEYFSETQRNKGNFPGRFSGRQFSNSRSEMNVSTLELGDSALYLCASSLAVRAPSTDTQYFGPGTRLTVL.

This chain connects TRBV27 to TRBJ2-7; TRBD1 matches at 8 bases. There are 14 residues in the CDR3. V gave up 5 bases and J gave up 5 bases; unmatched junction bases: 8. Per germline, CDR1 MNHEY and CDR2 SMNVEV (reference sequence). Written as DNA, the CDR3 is TGTGCCAGCAGTCTAGGGGACAGGATTCACGAGCAGTACTTC. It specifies CASSLGDRIHEQYF.

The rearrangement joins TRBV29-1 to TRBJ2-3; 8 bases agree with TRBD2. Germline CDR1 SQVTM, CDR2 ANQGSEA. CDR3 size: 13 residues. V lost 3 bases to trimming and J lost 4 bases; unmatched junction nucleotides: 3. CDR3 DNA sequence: TGCAGCGTTGAGACGGGAGGGGCAGATACGCAGTATTTT. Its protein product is CSVETGGADTQYF.

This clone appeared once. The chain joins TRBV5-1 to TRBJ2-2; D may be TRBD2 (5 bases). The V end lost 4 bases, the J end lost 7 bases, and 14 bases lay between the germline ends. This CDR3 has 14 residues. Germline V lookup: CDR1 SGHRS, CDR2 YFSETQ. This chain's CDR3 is CASSLGIAGGELFF. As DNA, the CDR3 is TGCGCCAGCAGCCTCGGGATTGCAGGCGGGGAGCTGTTTTTT.

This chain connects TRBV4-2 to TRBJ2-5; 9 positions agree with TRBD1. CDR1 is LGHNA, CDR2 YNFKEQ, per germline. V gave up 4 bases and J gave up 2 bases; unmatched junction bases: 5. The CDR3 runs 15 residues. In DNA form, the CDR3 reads TGTGCCAGCAGCCCTTCGGGACAGGGTCAAGAGACCCAGTACTTC. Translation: CASSPSGQGQETQYF.

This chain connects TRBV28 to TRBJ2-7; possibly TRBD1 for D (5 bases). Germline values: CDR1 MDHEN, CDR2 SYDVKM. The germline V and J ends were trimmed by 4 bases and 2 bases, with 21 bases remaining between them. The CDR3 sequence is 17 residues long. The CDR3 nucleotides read TGTGCCAGCAGTTCTCCGATGGACACTTACCCTCCCTACGAGCAGTACTTC. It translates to CASSSPMDTYPPYEQYF.

CDR3 sequence reads: CSAARSREQYF. CDR3 coding DNA: TGCAGTGCCGCCCGGTCACGGGAGCAGTACTTC. The genes are TRBV20-1 and TRBJ2-7; no firm D call. Germline V gene lookup returns CDR1 DFQATT and CDR2 SNEGSKA (reference sequence). With 6 bases removed from V and 7 bases from J, the gap between germline ends came to 13 bases. The CDR3 spans 11 residues.

The CDR3 here is CSVATGSSYEQYF. CDR3 DNA sequence: TGCAGCGTGGCGACAGGGAGCTCCTACGAGCAGTACTTC. The V call is TRBV29-1, the J call TRBJ2-7; TRBD1 matches at 7 bases. Germline V lookup: CDR1 SQVTM, CDR2 ANQGSEA. Trimming at V came to 6 bases and at J to 0 bases, leaving 5 bases not matched to a gene. The CDR3 is 13 residues long.

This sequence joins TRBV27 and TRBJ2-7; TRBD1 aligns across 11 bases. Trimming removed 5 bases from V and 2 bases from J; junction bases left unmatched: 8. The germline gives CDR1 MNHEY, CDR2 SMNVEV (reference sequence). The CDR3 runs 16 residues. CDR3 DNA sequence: TGTGCCAGCAGTCCACTCGGGACAGGGGGGCCCTACGAGCAGTACTTC. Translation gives CASSPLGTGGPYEQYF.

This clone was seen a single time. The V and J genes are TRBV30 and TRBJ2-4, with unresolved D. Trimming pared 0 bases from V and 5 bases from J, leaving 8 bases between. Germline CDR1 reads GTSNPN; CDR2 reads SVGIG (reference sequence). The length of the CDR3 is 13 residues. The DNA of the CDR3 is TGTGCCTGGAGTGTGTCGGCGGAAAACATTCAGTACTTC. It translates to CAWSVSAENIQYF.

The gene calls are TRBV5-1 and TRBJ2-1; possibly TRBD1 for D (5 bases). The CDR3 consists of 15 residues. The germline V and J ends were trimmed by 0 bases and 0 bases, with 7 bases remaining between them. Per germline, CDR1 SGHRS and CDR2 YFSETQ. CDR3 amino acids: CASSLGQGSYNEQFF. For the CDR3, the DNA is TGCGCCAGCAGCTTGGGTCAGGGCTCCTACAATGAGCAGTTCTTC. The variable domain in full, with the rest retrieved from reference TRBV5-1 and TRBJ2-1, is KAGVTQTPRYLIKTRGQQVTLSCSPISGHRSVSWYQQTPGQGLQFLFEYFSETQRNKGNFPGRFSGRQFSNSRSEMNVSTLELGDSALYLCASSLGQGSYNEQFFGPGTRLTVL.

This chain's CDR3 is CASSWDRGTYEQYF. CDR3 DNA: TGTGCCAGCAGCTGGGACAGGGGCACCTACGAGCAGTACTTC. The chain recombines TRBV6-1 with TRBJ2-7, with 10 bases aligning to TRBD1. Germline V gene sequence: CDR1 MNHNS, CDR2 SASEGT. The CDR3 has 14 amino acids. V was pared by 6 bases and J by 2 bases, with 4 bases of the junction left unmatched.

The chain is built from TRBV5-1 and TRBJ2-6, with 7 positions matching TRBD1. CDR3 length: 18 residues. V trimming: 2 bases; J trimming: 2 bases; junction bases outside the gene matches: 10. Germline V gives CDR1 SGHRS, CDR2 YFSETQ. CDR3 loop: CASSLGDREITGANVLTF. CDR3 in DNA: TGCGCCAGCAGCTTAGGCGACAGGGAAATTACTGGGGCCAACGTCCTGACTTTC. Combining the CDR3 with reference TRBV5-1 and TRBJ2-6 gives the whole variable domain KAGVTQTPRYLIKTRGQQVTLSCSPISGHRSVSWYQQTPGQGLQFLFEYFSETQRNKGNFPGRFSGRQFSNSRSEMNVSTLELGDSALYLCASSLGDREITGANVLTFGAGSRLTVL.